The clone carrying this TCR beta chain was picked up many times. Its cognate antigen is unknown. These data come from a study of T-cell reconstitution after alpha-beta-depleted transplantation in children. Findings of the study overall: Elevated TCRbeta diversity at day 60 was traced, in some patients, to surviving recipient T cells and thymic progenitors.

Looked up from germline, CDR1 is SGHRS and CDR2 is YFSETQ. This CDR3 spans 17 amino acids. Trimming stripped 0 bases from V and 4 bases from J, with 16 bases between. The TCRbeta library incorporated unique molecular identifiers. Using its own MiXCR run on the PCR reads, TCRdb lists one record per CDR3 protein. The data hold 130,000 to 150,000 distinct CDR3 sequences, with 7.5% to 9% observed a single time. The chain uses TRBV5-1 and TRBJ1-4; D gene ambiguous. Sequenced material: PBMCs, mostly from graft donor cells, taken 180 days after TCRalphabeta/CD19-depleted stem cell transplant. The receptor's source is a female patient younger than 10 who had a stem cell transplant for congenital amegakaryocytic thrombocytopenia, so the T cells may come from the graft donor. The CDR3 protein is CASSLAGRAGRNEKLFF. CDR3 in DNA: TGCGCCAGCAGCTTGGCCGGAAGAGCGGGCCGTAATGAAAAACTGTTTTTT.